Shown below are 17 T cell receptor beta chains from a single sample sequenced in a study of OX40 agonist ivuxolimab in advanced cancers. The data were produced by immunoSEQ multiplex PCR, yet TCRdb's version contains in-frame clones alone and is incomplete. Seen here are about 55,000 clones, 75% to 90% observed once, and the top ten hold roughly 13%. The input for sequencing was CD4+ or CD8+ T cells sorted from blood, taken in a trial of the OX40 agonist ivuxolimab. The receptors were sampled from an adult with an advanced solid tumor such as melanoma, head and neck, liver or kidney cancer.

The chain joins TRBV7-9 to TRBJ2-2; D is ambiguous. V was clipped by 3 bases and J by 1 base, with 0 bases between them. Germline CDR1 SEHNR, CDR2 FQNEAQ (reference sequence). This CDR3 contains 12 residues. In DNA form, the CDR3 reads TGTGCCAGCAGCTTGAACACCGGGGAGCTGTTTTTT. This sequence encodes CASSLNTGELFF.

The chain combines TRBV19 with TRBJ1-2; 8 nucleotides match TRBD1. This CDR3 comprises 15 residues. V trimming: 7 bases; J trimming: 3 bases; junction bases outside the gene matches: 10. Germline V gives CDR1 LNHDA, CDR2 SQIVND (reference sequence). CDR3 DNA: TGTGCCAGTACCCATCCCGGACAGGGACACTATGGCTACACCTTC. Its protein product is CASTHPGQGHYGYTF.

This clone was observed a handful of times. The V gene is TRBV19, the J gene TRBJ1-5; the match to TRBD1 covers 7 bases. V gave up 10 bases and J gave up 6 bases; unmatched junction bases: 12. The CDR3 runs 14 residues. From germline, CDR1 is LNHDA and CDR2 SQIVND (reference sequence). The CDR3 DNA reads TGTGCCACACTTGACAGGGAGTTGAGTCAGCCCCAGCATTTT. Amino acid sequence: CATLDRELSQPQHF.

The V gene is TRBV5-1, the J gene TRBJ1-1, with D possibly matching TRBD1 (5 bases). V shed 0 bases and J shed 4 bases, with 22 bases lying between them. Germline assignment: CDR1 SGHRS and CDR2 YFSETQ. The CDR3 totals 18 residues. CDR3 in amino acids: CASSLAVLGPSGGTEAFF. DNA for the CDR3: TGCGCCAGCAGCTTGGCCGTCCTAGGCCCCTCGGGGGGCACTGAAGCTTTCTTT.

V usage is TRBV14 and J usage is TRBJ1-2; D gene unclear. Germline CDR1 reads SGHDN; CDR2 reads FVKESK. The CDR3 extends over 15 amino acids. The germline V and J ends were trimmed by 0 bases and 1 base, with 9 bases remaining between them. The CDR3 spells CASSQENTVNYGYTF. In DNA form, the CDR3 reads TGTGCCAGCAGCCAAGAGAACACCGTTAACTATGGCTACACCTTC.

V usage is TRBV14 and J usage is TRBJ2-7; D gene ambiguous. Per germline, CDR1 SGHDN and CDR2 FVKESK. The V end lost 5 bases, the J end lost 7 bases, and 12 bases lay between the germline ends. There are 12 residues in the CDR3. The CDR3 coding sequence is TGTGCCAGCAGCATTTCCCGGTGGGAGCAGTACTTC. Amino acid sequence: CASSISRWEQYF.

The chain carries TRBV27 and TRBJ2-2; tentative D call: TRBD1 (5 bases). Germline CDR1 is MNHEY and CDR2 is SMNVEV (reference sequence). Between the trimmed V and J ends, which lost 7 bases and 3 bases, there was a span of 18 bases. There are 16 residues in the CDR3. CDR3 amino acids: CASTTRTFRYTGELFF. The CDR3 bases are TGTGCCAGCACTACCAGGACATTCCGCTACACCGGGGAGCTGTTTTTT.

As DNA, the CDR3 is TGTGCCAGTAGTCCTCGAGGGGGGAACAGCAATCAGCCCCAGCATTTT. Residues: CASSPRGGNSNQPQHF. The chain employs TRBV19 and TRBJ1-5, with D maybe TRBD1 (6 bases). The CDR3 has 16 amino acids. Trimming left V 5 bases short and J 1 base short, with 15 bases between. From germline, CDR1 is LNHDA and CDR2 SQIVND (reference sequence).

Here the CDR3 DNA reads TGTGCCAGCAGTCATTCCCTCCGGGACAGGATTCGGCGGGAGCTCTACGAGCAGTACTTC. Residues: CASSHSLRDRIRRELYEQYF. The rearrangement links TRBV6-7 to TRBJ2-7; D possibly corresponds to TRBD1 (8 bases). TRBV6-7 is marked as an open reading frame, function uncertain. The ends were cut back, 5 bases at V and 3 bases at J, with 32 bases in the middle. The CDR3 length is 20 residues.

The chain employs TRBV19 and TRBJ1-1; D unresolved. The V end was cut by 2 bases, the J end by 0 bases, with 10 bases between. The CDR3 totals 15 residues. Germline CDR1 and CDR2: LNHDA and SQIVND (reference sequence). CDR3 sequence: CASSISGSLNTEAFF. The DNA of the CDR3 is TGTGCCAGTAGTATATCCGGGTCGTTGAACACTGAAGCTTTCTTT.

The chain joins TRBV10-3 to TRBJ2-7; tentatively, D is TRBD1 (6 bases). From germline, CDR1 is ENHRY and CDR2 SYGVKD. Trimming left V 10 bases short and J 2 bases short, with 15 bases between. The CDR3 spans 13 residues. CDR3 nucleotide sequence: TGTGCCAGCCGCCGGGACACTACCTACGAGCAGTACTTC. Residues: CASRRDTTYEQYF.

The chain has TRBV28 and TRBJ1-4, with 7 bases fitting TRBD1. V shed 6 bases, J shed 5 bases, and the junction held 21 bases outside the gene matches. Germline V lookup: CDR1 MDHEN, CDR2 SYDVKM. The CDR3 runs 19 residues. The CDR3 loop is CASSTIWGTEVRGNEKLFF. The CDR3 DNA reads as TGTGCCAGCAGCACCATATGGGGGACAGAGGTGAGGGGAAATGAAAAACTGTTTTTT.

The chain uses TRBV5-8 and TRBJ2-2; D perhaps matches TRBD2 (6 bases). In germline, CDR1 is SGHTS, CDR2 YDEGEE. V was trimmed by 5 bases and J by 0 bases, leaving 14 bases between them. CDR3 length equals 16 residues. CDR3: CASRRRRGANTGELFF. The CDR3 DNA sequence: TGTGCCAGCAGACGTAGACGCGGGGCGAACACCGGGGAGCTGTTTTTT.

About this clone itself: Other nucleotide sequences in the sample specify the same CDR3. CDR3 residues: CASSYTTGTNEKLFF. CDR3 DNA sequence: TGTGCCAGCAGTTACACAACGGGGACTAATGAAAAACTGTTTTTT. The chain combines TRBV6-5 with TRBJ1-4; D call uncertain. Germline CDR1 is MNHEY and CDR2 is SVGAGI. V lost 2 bases, J lost 2 bases, and 9 bases lay in between. CDR3 size: 15 residues.

This rearrangement joins TRBV11-2 to TRBJ2-1, with 9 bases matching TRBD2. Germline V gene lookup returns CDR1 SGHAT and CDR2 FQNNGV. With V trimmed by 2 bases and J by 4 bases, 12 bases remained unmatched. The CDR3 totals 18 residues. CDR3 in DNA: TGTGCCAGCAGCTTACGGCTAGCGGGAACCCTCCTTTACAATGAGCAGTTCTTC. The encoded protein is CASSLRLAGTLLYNEQFF.

This rearrangement joins TRBV5-1 to TRBJ2-1; D remains ambiguous. V lost 2 bases, J lost 8 bases, and 17 bases lay in between. Germline loops: CDR1 SGHRS, CDR2 YFSETQ. The CDR3 spans 15 residues. CDR3 nucleotide sequence: TGCGCCAGCAGCTTCCCTTGGCCATATCGGGATGAGCAGTTCTTC. Encoded protein: CASSFPWPYRDEQFF. The whole variable domain, remainder taken from reference TRBV5-1 and TRBJ2-1, is KAGVTQTPRYLIKTRGQQVTLSCSPISGHRSVSWYQQTPGQGLQFLFEYFSETQRNKGNFPGRFSGRQFSNSRSEMNVSTLELGDSALYLCASSFPWPYRDEQFFGPGTRLTVL.

J is TRBJ2-4 and V is TRBV7-6; D might be TRBD1 or TRBD2, each matching 6 bases. Germline V gene lookup returns CDR1 SGHVS and CDR2 FNYEAQ. The CDR3 is made up of 16 amino acids. The V end was cut by 1 base, the J end by 6 bases, with 16 bases between. Here the CDR3 reads CASSLGGAGPRNIQYF. The CDR3 region has the DNA TGTGCCAGCAGCTTAGGGGGGGCAGGGCCTCGAAACATTCAGTACTTC.